The clone carrying this TCR beta chain was found many times. Antigen unknown. This entry comes from a study of T cells in Graves' hyperthyroidism and ophthalmopathy. The TCR beta CDR3 regions underwent amplification using RNA transcripts as the source. Carried out on the TCR CDR3, a first-round RT-PCR used the HTBI primer set. MiXCR, run by TCRdb on the multiplex PCR reads, gives a single entry per CDR3 protein. Here the sample spans about 500,000 distinct CDR3 sequences, roughly 18% being singletons. General observations from the study: Model output signaled ophthalmopathy a median around 5.9 months ahead of onset.

Germline V CDR1 and CDR2: MNHNS, SASEGT. The CDR3 length is 12 residues. V was pared by 6 bases and J by 4 bases, with 9 bases between. The sample consisted of blood. This receptor was identified in a woman under 30 with Graves' ophthalmopathy. V and J are TRBV6-1 and TRBJ1-2; possible D gene TRBD1, 5 bases. The CDR3 DNA is TGTGCCAGCAGGAAAGACAGCTATGGCTACACCTTC. It codes for CASRKDSYGYTF.